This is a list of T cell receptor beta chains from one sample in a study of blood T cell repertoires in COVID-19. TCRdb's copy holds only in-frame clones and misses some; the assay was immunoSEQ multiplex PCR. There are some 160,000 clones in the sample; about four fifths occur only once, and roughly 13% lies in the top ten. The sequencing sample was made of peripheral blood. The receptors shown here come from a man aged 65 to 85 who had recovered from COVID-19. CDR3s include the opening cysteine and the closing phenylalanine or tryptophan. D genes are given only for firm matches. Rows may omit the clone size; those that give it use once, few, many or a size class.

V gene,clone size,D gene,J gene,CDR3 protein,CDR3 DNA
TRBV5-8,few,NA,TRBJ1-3,CASSHVRVKGNTIYF,TGTGCCAGCAGCCACGTCCGGGTGAAGGGAAACACCATATATTTT
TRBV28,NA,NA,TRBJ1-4,CASSGGGGEKLFF,TGTGCCAGCAGTGGCGGGGGCGGTGAAAAACTGTTTTTT
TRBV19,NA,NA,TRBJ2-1,CASSRGGTPDEQFF,TGTGCCTCCTCCCGAGGCGGGACTCCTGATGAGCAGTTCTTC
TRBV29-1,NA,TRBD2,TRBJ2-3,CSTRTSRDTDTQYF,TGCAGCACAAGGACTAGTCGTGACACAGATACGCAGTATTTT
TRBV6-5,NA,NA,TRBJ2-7,CASSYQTAGPGDEQYF,TGTGCCAGCAGTTACCAAACTGCGGGACCCGGGGACGAGCAGTACTTC
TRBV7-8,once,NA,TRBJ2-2,CASSFSGMNTGELFF,TGTGCCAGCAGCTTCTCAGGGATGAACACCGGGGAGCTGTTTTTT
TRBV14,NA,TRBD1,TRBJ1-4,CASSQWDRGTEKLFF,TGTGCCAGCAGCCAATGGGACAGGGGGACTGAAAAACTGTTTTTT
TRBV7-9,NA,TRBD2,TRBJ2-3,CASSLTSGSTDTQYF,TGTGCCAGCAGCTTGACTAGCGGAAGCACAGATACGCAGTATTTT
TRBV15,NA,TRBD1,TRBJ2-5,CATTSDRGQETQYF,TGTGCCACCACCTCTGACAGGGGGCAGGAGACCCAGTACTTC
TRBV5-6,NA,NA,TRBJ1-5,CASSLGLMSNQPQHF,TGTGCCAGCAGCCTGGGACTGATGAGCAATCAGCCCCAGCATTTT
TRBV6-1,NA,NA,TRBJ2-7,CASSSNGYEQYF,TGTGCCAGCAGTTCCAACGGCTACGAGCAGTACTTC